This T cell receptor beta chain was observed in a study of T cells in Graves' hyperthyroidism and ophthalmopathy. Study outcomes and limitations: Blood also contained most expanded thyroid clonotypes above 0.001.

Many counts were recorded for this clonotype. Its target is unknown. The CDR3 spans 14 residues. The V gene's germline CDR1 is GTSNPN and CDR2 SVGIG (reference sequence). Deletions cut 3 bases from V and 2 bases from J, with 14 bases between. Amplification targeted TCR beta CDR3 regions from RNA transcripts. The HTBI primer set served for first-round RT-PCR of the TCR CDR3. MiXCR, run by TCRdb on the multiplex PCR reads, gives a single entry per CDR3 protein. The sample carries more than 300,000 distinct CDR3 sequences, about 18% recorded once. These patients, aged 18 to 65, had recently diagnosed hyperthyroidism lasting under 2 months. Blood was sampled at initial diagnosis of hyperthyroidism, prior to onset of any ophthalmopathy symptoms.

Sequenced: blood. V gene TRBV30 combines with J gene TRBJ2-7; D possibly matches TRBD1 or TRBD2 (7 bases each). The sequence derives from a woman in her thirties with Graves' hyperthyroidism that later progressed to Graves' ophthalmopathy. CDR3 in DNA: TGTGCCTGGAGGCCAGGGGGGGCTACCTACGAGCAGTACTTC. Its translation is CAWRPGGATYEQYF.